One and the same sample provided the 14 T cell receptor beta chains below, sequenced in a study of T-cell memory formation after mild COVID-19. TCRdb fed the 5' RACE reads into MiXCR, producing one record per CDR3 protein. The data contain roughly 340,000 distinct CDR3 sequences, about 16% of them seen just once; the ten biggest clones take up under 25%. Sample: PBMCs or a T cell subset sorted from them (not recorded which). The source of these receptors is a man between 18 and 29 years old who had mild COVID-19 (a few samples of this study predate the infection). Cell type and time point are not known.

This clonotype came up many times. The V and J genes are TRBV2 and TRBJ2-1; no definite D call. The CDR3 spans 13 residues. V shed 3 bases and J shed 3 bases, with 6 bases lying between them. Germline assignment: CDR1 SNHLY and CDR2 FYNNEI. The CDR3: CASSDQVYNEQFF. The CDR3 DNA follows: TGTGCCAGCAGTGACCAGGTCTACAATGAGCAGTTCTTC.

In its sample, this clonotype was seen a few times. The V call is TRBV6-5, the J call TRBJ1-1, with D maybe TRBD1 (6 bases). The CDR3 has 14 amino acids. Trimming pared 7 bases from V and 5 bases from J, leaving 17 bases between. In germline, CDR1 is MNHEY, CDR2 SVGAGI. The chain's CDR3 is CASTNTPQGTEAFF. In nucleotides, the CDR3 is TGTGCCAGCACCAATACCCCACAGGGTACTGAAGCTTTCTTT.

The V gene is TRBV7-8, the J gene TRBJ2-2; TRBD1 agrees at 7 bases. This CDR3 contains 15 residues. Germline V gene sequence: CDR1 SGHVS, CDR2 FQNEAQ. J was trimmed by 2 bases and V by 5 bases; bases with no gene match: 5. The CDR3 sequence is CASSRGQFNTGELFF. The CDR3, as DNA: TGTGCCAGCAGCCGGGGACAGTTTAACACCGGGGAGCTGTTTTTT. Together with reference TRBV7-8 and TRBJ2-2, the CDR3 gives the full variable domain: GAGVSQSPRYKVAKRGQDVALRCDPISGHVSLFWYQQALGQGPEFLTYFQNEAQLDKSGLPSDRFFAERPEGSVSTLKIQRTQQEDSAVYLCASSRGQFNTGELFFGEGSRLTVL.

The CDR3 is CASSYARVPGQGTQYF. CDR3 in DNA: TGTGCCAGCAGTTACGCAAGGGTCCCCGGGCAGGGGACCCAGTACTTC. J is TRBJ2-5 and V is TRBV6-5; D may be TRBD1 (5 bases). From germline, CDR1 is MNHEY and CDR2 SVGAGI. Trimming shortened V by 2 bases and J by 7 bases, and 20 bases separated the two germline ends. CDR3 length: 16 residues.

This clonotype came up many times. The gene calls are TRBV7-9 and TRBJ1-2; no definite D call. CDR1 is SEHNR, CDR2 FQNEAQ, per germline (reference sequence). The length of the CDR3 is 11 residues. Trimming shortened V by 8 bases and J by 1 base, and 5 bases separated the two germline ends. CDR3 in amino acids: CASGLNYGYTF. The CDR3 DNA is TGTGCCAGCGGGCTTAACTATGGCTACACCTTC.

This clonotype turned up a few times. The chain is built from TRBV27 and TRBJ1-1; no clear D. Germline V lookup: CDR1 MNHEY, CDR2 SMNVEV (reference sequence). The CDR3 runs 14 residues. Between the trimmed V and J ends, which lost 4 bases and 6 bases, there was a span of 15 bases. The CDR3 protein is CASSWSGGIPEAFF. The CDR3 DNA follows: TGTGCCAGCAGTTGGTCAGGAGGAATTCCTGAAGCTTTCTTT.

This clonotype was found a few times. The chain combines TRBV11-2 with TRBJ2-1; D is unresolved. V was shortened by 7 bases and J by 0 bases, with 16 bases between the two germline ends. Germline loops: CDR1 SGHAT, CDR2 FQNNGV. The CDR3 runs to 16 residues. The CDR3 loop reads CASTLNTASSYNEQFF. CDR3 sequence (DNA): TGTGCCAGCACACTTAACACTGCCAGCTCCTACAATGAGCAGTTCTTC. Supplemented by reference TRBV11-2 and TRBJ2-1, the full variable domain reads EAGVAQSPRYKIIEKRQSVAFWCNPISGHATLYWYQQILGQGPKLLIQFQNNGVVDDSQLPKDRFSAERLKGVDSTLKIQPAKLEDSAVYLCASTLNTASSYNEQFFGPGTRLTVL.

This clonotype was detected ten times or more. V usage is TRBV12-3 or TRBV12-4 and J usage is TRBJ2-2; D might be TRBD2 (5 bases). This CDR3 spans 12 amino acids. Trimming left V 5 bases short and J 5 bases short, with 6 bases between. This CDR3 reads CASSRGTGELFF. The CDR3 DNA sequence: TGTGCCAGCAGTCGCGGGACCGGGGAGCTGTTTTTT.

This clonotype was seen only a few times. This chain uses TRBV4-1 with TRBJ2-7; 7 bases fit TRBD1. There are 13 residues in the CDR3. The junction had 4 bases not matched to a gene; V was cut back by 5 bases and J by 3 bases. Looked up from germline, CDR1 is MGHRA and CDR2 is YSYEKL. The CDR3 loop reads CASSSQGNYEQYF. CDR3 coding DNA: TGCGCCAGCAGCTCACAGGGGAACTACGAGCAGTACTTC.

In nucleotides, the CDR3 is TGCAGTGCTAGAGATTTGTCCCTCGGGGGGCAGAGCAATCAGCCCCAGCATTTT. Residues: CSARDLSLGGQSNQPQHF. The rearrangement uses TRBV20-1 and TRBJ1-5, with D possibly TRBD1 on 6 matching bases. CDR1 is DFQATT, CDR2 SNEGSKA, per germline (reference sequence). The V end was cut by 0 bases, the J end by 1 base, with 19 bases between. This CDR3 is built from 18 residues.

Regarding this clonotype: The junction does not match germline at one end; this may be a read error. V is TRBV7-7 and J is TRBJ2-5; tentative D call: TRBD2 (7 bases). The CDR3 loop spans 13 amino acids. The germline gives CDR1 SSHAT, CDR2 FNYEAQ (reference sequence). CDR3 DNA sequence: TGTGCTAGCAGCCGGGGGGCCCGGGAGACCCAGTACTTC. Amino acid sequence: CASSRGARETQYF.

This clonotype appeared a few times. The V gene is TRBV20-1, the J gene TRBJ2-1; a possible D gene is TRBD2 (6 bases). The germline V gene encodes CDR1 DFQATT and CDR2 SNEGSKA (reference sequence). V was clipped by 3 bases and J by 8 bases, with 11 bases between them. This CDR3 is 12 amino acids long. The CDR3 DNA reads as TGCAGTGCTAGGTTCGGGGGTGATGAGCAGTTCTTC. Protein sequence: CSARFGGDEQFF.

This rearrangement joins TRBV7-2 to TRBJ1-6, with TRBD1 as a possible D gene (6 bases). Per germline, CDR1 SGHTA and CDR2 FQGNSA. Trimming pared 3 bases from V and 11 bases from J, leaving 11 bases between. This CDR3 has 13 amino acids. Written as DNA, the CDR3 is TGTGCCAGCAGCTTCAGGGGTAAGGCACCCCTCCACTTT. It codes for CASSFRGKAPLHF.

This chain uses TRBV5-1 with TRBJ1-1; D gene ambiguous. The CDR3 runs to 13 residues. Trimming shortened V by 4 bases and J by 1 base, and 8 bases separated the two germline ends. Germline CDR1 SGHRS, CDR2 YFSETQ. CDR3 protein: CASSTDPNTEAFF. CDR3 nucleotides: TGCGCCAGCAGCACGGACCCGAACACTGAAGCTTTCTTT.